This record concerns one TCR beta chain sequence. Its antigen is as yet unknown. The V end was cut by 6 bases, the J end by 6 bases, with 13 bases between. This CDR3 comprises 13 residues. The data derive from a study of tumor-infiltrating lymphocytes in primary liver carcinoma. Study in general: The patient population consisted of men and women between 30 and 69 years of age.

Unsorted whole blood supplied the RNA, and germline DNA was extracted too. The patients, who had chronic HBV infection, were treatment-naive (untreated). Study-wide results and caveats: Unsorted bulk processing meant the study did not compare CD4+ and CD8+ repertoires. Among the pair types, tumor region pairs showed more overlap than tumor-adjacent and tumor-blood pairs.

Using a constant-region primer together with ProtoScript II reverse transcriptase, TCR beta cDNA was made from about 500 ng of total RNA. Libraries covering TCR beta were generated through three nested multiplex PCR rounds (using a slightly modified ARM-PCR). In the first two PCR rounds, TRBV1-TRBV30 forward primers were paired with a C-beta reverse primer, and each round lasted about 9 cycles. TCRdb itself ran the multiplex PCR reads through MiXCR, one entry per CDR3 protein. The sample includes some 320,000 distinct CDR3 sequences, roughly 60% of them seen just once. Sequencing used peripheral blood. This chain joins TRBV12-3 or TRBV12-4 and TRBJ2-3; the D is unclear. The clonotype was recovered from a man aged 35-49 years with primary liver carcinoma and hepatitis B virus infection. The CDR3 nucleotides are TGTGCCAGCAGCCGAAATCGTCAGGATACGCAGTATTTT. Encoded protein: CASSRNRQDTQYF.